One T cell receptor beta chain is described in this entry. Semi-nested PCR with Nested Universal Primer A followed constant-region reverse priming of full-length variable regions. MiXCR was run by TCRdb on the 5' RACE reads, yielding one entry per CDR3 protein. The data hold roughly 46,000 distinct CDR3 sequences, with 25% to 30% observed a single time. The length of the CDR3 is 14 residues. Germline assignment: CDR1 SGHRS and CDR2 YFSETQ. The V gene end was trimmed by 0 bases and the J gene end by 5 bases; junction bases not matched to a gene: 4. The sequence was obtained from a female donor with breast cancer. V gene TRBV5-1 combines with J gene TRBJ1-1; TRBD1 agrees at 7 bases. The source material was naive CD4+ T cells sorted from blood. Indicated subset: naive CD4+ T cells, CD4+CD45RA+CD25-. The CDR3 loop is CASSLGQGSTEAFF. The CDR3 DNA follows: TGCGCCAGCAGCTTGGGACAGGGTAGTACTGAAGCTTTCTTT.